Listed here are 25 T cell receptor beta chains from one sample, sequenced in a study of cytomegalovirus exposure and HLA in healthy donors. Primers for the PCR totalled 60 Vbeta and 13 Jbeta. TCRdb's table, derived via immunoSEQ multiplex PCR, lists solely in-frame clones and lacks some. The sample table sets out over 110,000 clones. The sample consisted of PBMCs. These receptors were collected from a male donor in good health and CMV-seronegative.

This chain joins TRBV19 and TRBJ2-2, with D perhaps TRBD1 (6 bases). The V end lost 5 bases, the J end lost 6 bases, and 10 bases lay between the germline ends. The germline gives CDR1 LNHDA, CDR2 SQIVND (reference sequence). The CDR3 extends over 13 amino acids. CDR3 DNA: TGTGCCAGTAGTCAAAAGGGGGCCGGGGAGCTGTTTTTT. Translation gives CASSQKGAGELFF.

V is TRBV2 and J is TRBJ1-1; D unclear. The ends were cut back, 6 bases at V and 7 bases at J, with 18 bases in the middle. The germline gives CDR1 SNHLY, CDR2 FYNNEI. The CDR3 loop spans 14 amino acids. CDR3 region: CASRLADGYDEAFF. The CDR3 DNA reads TGTGCCAGCAGACTAGCGGACGGCTACGATGAAGCTTTCTTT.

This chain links TRBV7-2 with TRBJ1-6; 8 positions match TRBD1. The ends lost 8 bases at V and 6 bases at J; junction bases unmatched: 3. CDR3 length equals 13 residues. Looked up from germline, CDR1 is SGHTA and CDR2 is FQGNSA. CDR3 DNA sequence: TGTGCCAGCGGACAGGGAGGTAATTCACCCCTCCACTTT. It codes for CASGQGGNSPLHF.

The V call is TRBV7-9, the J call TRBJ2-1; possible D gene TRBD2, 6 bases. This CDR3 is built from 16 residues. Trimming stripped 1 base from V and 0 bases from J, with 10 bases between. From germline, CDR1 is SEHNR and CDR2 FQNEAQ (reference sequence). The CDR3 sequence: CASSLVGGNSYNEQFF. CDR3 bases: TGTGCCAGCAGCTTAGTGGGAGGAAACTCCTACAATGAGCAGTTCTTC.

The rearrangement links TRBV11-3 to TRBJ2-7; D is undetermined. This CDR3 contains 13 residues. Germline values: CDR1 SGHNT, CDR2 YENEEA. The V end lost 6 bases, the J end lost 2 bases, and 11 bases lay between the germline ends. CDR3 amino acids: CASSRARTYEQYF. DNA for the CDR3: TGTGCCAGCAGTCGAGCGCGCACCTACGAGCAGTACTTC.

V gene TRBV27 combines with J gene TRBJ2-1, with 11 bases that match TRBD2. V gave up 6 bases and J gave up 9 bases; unmatched junction bases: 10. CDR3 length: 15 amino acids. CDR1 MNHEY and CDR2 SMNVEV come from the germline V gene (reference sequence). CDR3 nucleotide sequence: TGTGCCAGCAGCCCCTCCGGGACTAGCGGAGCTGAGCAGTTCTTC. Protein product: CASSPSGTSGAEQFF.

The CDR3 reads CASSLELLAGKRSYEQYF. CDR3 DNA sequence: TGTGCCAGCAGCTTAGAACTCCTAGCGGGGAAGAGGTCCTACGAGCAGTACTTC. The chain is built from TRBV7-8 and TRBJ2-7; 9 bases are a match to TRBD2. With 1 base clipped from V and 1 base from J, the junction kept 11 bases outside the gene matches. The V gene's germline CDR1 is SGHVS and CDR2 FQNEAQ. This CDR3 has 18 residues.

The chain uses TRBV11-2 and TRBJ1-4; 11 bases match TRBD1. Germline V lookup: CDR1 SGHAT, CDR2 FQNNGV. V lost 4 bases, J lost 7 bases, and 5 bases stayed unmatched. The CDR3 is made up of 15 amino acids. CDR3: CASSSGTGGGEKLFF. CDR3 nucleotide sequence: TGTGCCAGCAGCTCAGGGACAGGGGGGGGTGAAAAACTGTTTTTT.

The rearrangement joins TRBV19 to TRBJ2-1; 10 bases are a match to TRBD1. Trimming removed 5 bases from V and 8 bases from J; junction bases left unmatched: 3. This CDR3 is 13 amino acids long. The V gene's germline CDR1 is LNHDA and CDR2 SQIVND (reference sequence). The CDR3 loop reads CASSVGQGYEQFF. CDR3 nucleotide sequence: TGTGCCAGTAGTGTGGGACAGGGGTATGAGCAGTTCTTC.

This chain links TRBV19 with TRBJ1-1; D remains unclear. The germline V gene encodes CDR1 LNHDA and CDR2 SQIVND (reference sequence). This CDR3 is 14 amino acids long. V lost 3 bases, J lost 5 bases, and 13 bases lay in between. CDR3 region: CASSIIRPGTEAFF. The CDR3 DNA reads as TGTGCCAGTAGTATTATTCGGCCAGGAACTGAAGCTTTCTTT.

This sequence joins TRBV29-1 and TRBJ2-5; possibly TRBD2 for D (6 bases). CDR1 and CDR2 (germline): SQVTM, ANQGSEA. This CDR3 region has 14 residues. V gave up 6 bases and J gave up 4 bases, with 18 bases separating them. In DNA, the CDR3 is TGCAGCGTGGAGGGGCAACGGTTAGGAGAGACCCAGTACTTC. Protein: CSVEGQRLGETQYF.

The chain links TRBV16 to TRBJ1-5; the match to TRBD1 covers 8 bases. The CDR3 loop spans 16 amino acids. Germline loops: CDR1 KGHSY, CDR2 FQNENV. V lost 3 bases and J lost 7; bases outside the gene matches: 11. The CDR3 sequence is CASSHPAGGAAQPQHF. DNA of the CDR3: TGTGCCAGCAGCCACCCGGCAGGGGGCGCAGCCCAGCCCCAGCATTTT.

The chain couples TRBV27 to TRBJ1-1; D unclear. The CDR3 runs to 16 residues. Per the germline V gene, CDR1 is MNHEY and CDR2 is SMNVEV (reference sequence). V lost 0 bases and J lost 1, with 12 bases in between. The CDR3 loop reads CASSLSPPPGNTEAFF. CDR3 coding DNA: TGTGCCAGCAGTTTATCCCCCCCGCCGGGGAACACTGAAGCTTTCTTT.

V and J are TRBV29-1 and TRBJ2-1; 10 bases map to TRBD2. The CDR3 is made up of 12 amino acids. Per germline, CDR1 SQVTM and CDR2 ANQGSEA. Losses at the gene ends were 6 bases for V and 8 bases for J; bases not matched to a gene: 4. CDR3 sequence reads: CSVRAGGDEQFF. In DNA, the CDR3 is TGCAGCGTAAGAGCGGGGGGGGATGAGCAGTTCTTC.

V is TRBV14 and J is TRBJ2-3; TRBD2 matches 11 bases. CDR1 and CDR2 (germline): SGHDN, FVKESK. The CDR3 totals 15 residues. The V segment lost 5 bases and the J segment 3 bases; nucleotides outside the gene matches: 4. CDR3 sequence: CASSRLAGLTDTQYF. Here the CDR3 DNA reads TGTGCCAGCAGCAGACTAGCGGGACTAACAGATACGCAGTATTTT.

CDR3 sequence: CASSFPAGGPETQYF. The CDR3 DNA sequence: TGTGCCAGCAGCTTTCCGGCGGGGGGGCCAGAGACCCAGTACTTC. This chain links TRBV5-6 with TRBJ2-5; 9 bases align to TRBD2. Germline V gives CDR1 SGHDT, CDR2 YYEEEE. The CDR3 is 15 residues long. The junction had 6 bases not matched to a gene; V was cut back by 2 bases and J by 4 bases.

This rearrangement joins TRBV5-6 to TRBJ1-4; 11 nucleotides line up with TRBD1. Germline V gene sequence: CDR1 SGHDT, CDR2 YYEEEE. The CDR3 contains 16 residues. V lost 2 bases, J lost 5 bases, and 5 bases stayed unmatched. The CDR3 DNA sequence: TGTGCCAGCAGCTTTCCTGGGACAGGGGGAAATGAAAAACTGTTTTTT. Translating gives CASSFPGTGGNEKLFF.

The V gene is TRBV6-5, the J gene TRBJ1-6; D is perhaps TRBD1 (6 bases). Germline CDR1 MNHEY, CDR2 SVGAGI. This CDR3 contains 14 residues. V was cut by 5 bases and J by 11 bases, with 16 bases left in between. Written as DNA, the CDR3 is TGTGCCAGCAGTATTGGACAGAGAATTACACCCCTCCACTTT. Its protein product is CASSIGQRITPLHF.

The chain has TRBV18 and TRBJ1-1, with a weak D call TRBD1 (5 bases). Germline-derived CDR1 and CDR2 are KGHSH and LQKENI. Between the trimmed V and J ends, which lost 6 bases and 0 bases, there was a span of 17 bases. The CDR3 runs 16 residues. In DNA, the CDR3 is TGTGCCAGCTCCCCCGGGGCGGGGCCGTTGAACACTGAAGCTTTCTTT. This gives the protein CASSPGAGPLNTEAFF.

The rearrangement links TRBV5-4 to TRBJ2-6; 9 bases are shared with TRBD1. V dropped 3 bases and J dropped 0; count of bases not matched to a gene: 4. This CDR3 comprises 17 residues. Germline values: CDR1 SGHNT, CDR2 YYREEE (reference sequence). CDR3 in amino acids: CASSSGTGPSGANVLTF. DNA for the CDR3: TGTGCCAGCAGCTCCGGGACAGGGCCCTCTGGGGCCAACGTCCTGACTTTC.

About this clone itself: One junction end disagrees with the germline gene, perhaps due to a read error. The rearrangement joins TRBV6-1 to TRBJ1-3; TRBD1 matches at 7 bases. Germline V gives CDR1 MNHNS, CDR2 SASEGT. The CDR3 is made up of 14 amino acids. As DNA, the CDR3 is TGTGCCAGCAGTGGACAGGGCGATGGAGACACCATATATTTT. Encoded protein: CASSGQGDGDTIYF.

J is TRBJ2-2 and V is TRBV7-6; 8 bases line up with TRBD1. After removal of 4 bases from V and 4 bases from J, the junction contained 2 bases not matched to a gene. This CDR3 region has 14 residues. Looked up from germline, CDR1 is SGHVS and CDR2 is FNYEAQ. This CDR3 reads CASSSTGGTGELFF. The DNA for the CDR3 is TGTGCCAGCAGCTCTACAGGGGGCACCGGGGAGCTGTTTTTT.

CDR3 DNA sequence: TGTGCCAGCAGCGTAGGTGACGGGGTGGAGGAGCAGTTCTTC. Its translation: CASSVGDGVEEQFF. The chain has TRBV9 and TRBJ2-1, with D tentatively TRBD2 (5 bases). This CDR3 has 14 amino acids. The germline V gene has CDR1 SGDLS and CDR2 YYNGEE. V was pared by 0 bases and J by 10 bases, with 14 bases between.

The chain joins TRBV30 to TRBJ2-7; D possibly corresponds to TRBD1 (6 bases). Trimming removed 2 bases at V and 3 bases at J, with 8 bases between. This CDR3 has 12 residues. The germline gives CDR1 GTSNPN, CDR2 SVGIG (reference sequence). The CDR3 here is CAWSSRGYEQYF. The CDR3 DNA is TGTGCCTGGAGTTCCAGGGGCTACGAGCAGTACTTC. Complete variable domain (other parts from reference TRBV30 and TRBJ2-7): SQTIHQWPATLVQPVGSPLSLECTVEGTSNPNLYWYRQAAGRGLQLLFYSVGIGQISSEVPQNLSASRPQDRQFILSSKKLLLSDSGFYLCAWSSRGYEQYFGPGTRLTVT.

The V and J genes are TRBV14 and TRBJ1-2; D perhaps matches TRBD1 (6 bases). Between the trimmed V and J ends, which lost 1 base and 6 bases, there was a span of 15 bases. CDR1 and CDR2 from the germline V gene are SGHDN and FVKESK. This CDR3 spans 15 amino acids. CDR3 sequence: CASSQVWGRDNGYTF. CDR3 DNA sequence: TGTGCCAGCAGCCAAGTATGGGGGCGTGATAATGGCTACACCTTC.